These 22 T cell receptor beta chains came from one sample sequenced in a study of cytotoxic CD8 clonotypes in ibrutinib-treated CLL (dated by TCRdb to about 2021). Library preparation was by the immunoSEQ multiplex PCR assay. The clones in this table, taken by TCRdb from immuneACCESS, are in-frame only. Not every clone is retained; where verified, under half of the shortfall comes from an unresolved V gene, and the cause of the rest is unknown. The sample table holds over 130,000 clones, of which about 84% were seen once. 6.5% to 8% of the sample comes from the top ten. The starting material was PBMCs, obtained after 36 months of ibrutinib treatment. These receptors were collected from a human donor with chronic lymphocytic leukemia.

Only one count was recorded for this clone. The rearrangement links TRBV6-5 to TRBJ2-1; D gene uncertain. CDR1 is MNHEY, CDR2 SVGAGI, per germline. V dropped 6 bases and J dropped 0 bases, with 9 bases sitting between them. CDR3 length equals 14 residues. CDR3 protein: CASSASSSYNEQFF. In nucleotides, the CDR3 is TGTGCCAGCAGCGCAAGTAGCTCCTACAATGAGCAGTTCTTC.

The V and J genes are TRBV9 and TRBJ1-2; D is ambiguous. Per germline, CDR1 SGDLS and CDR2 YYNGEE. There are 17 residues in the CDR3. V lost 4 bases and J lost 0, with 19 bases in between. CDR3 nucleotides: TGTGCCAGCAGCTCCGCTTACAACAGTTACTCTAACTATGGCTACACCTTC. This encodes CASSSAYNSYSNYGYTF.

This sequence joins TRBV25-1 and TRBJ2-7, with 10 bases fitting TRBD2. This CDR3 contains 14 residues. Germline CDR1 is MGHDK and CDR2 is SYGVNS. The V gene end was trimmed by 3 bases and the J gene end by 6 bases; junction bases not matched to a gene: 5. The CDR3 region has the DNA TGTGCCAGCAGTGACCTAGCGGGAGCGGGCGAGCAGTACTTC. It specifies CASSDLAGAGEQYF.

This chain connects TRBV12-5 to TRBJ1-5; a weak D match, TRBD1 (6 bases). Germline V lookup: CDR1 LGHNT, CDR2 FRNRAP. This CDR3 has 13 residues. Trimming took off 6 bases at V and 1 base at J, with 7 bases between the two ends. The CDR3 region has the DNA TGTGCTAGTGGAACAGGGAGCAATCAGCCCCAGCATTTT. Residues: CASGTGSNQPQHF.

V and J are TRBV29-1 and TRBJ2-5; D gene uncertain. The CDR3 is 10 amino acids. V shed 7 bases and J shed 0 bases, with 3 bases lying between them. Germline CDR1 reads SQVTM; CDR2 reads ANQGSEA. This chain's CDR3 is CSGNQETQYF. The CDR3 DNA sequence: TGCAGCGGTAACCAAGAGACCCAGTACTTC.

Only a few counts were recorded for this clone. The chain uses TRBV18 and TRBJ1-2; possible D gene TRBD1, 5 bases. Germline V gene data show CDR1 as KGHSH and CDR2 as LQKENI. V shed 0 bases and J shed 4 bases, with 12 bases lying between them. The CDR3 totals 15 residues. CDR3 nucleotide sequence: TGTGCCAGCTCACCACCGGGCCAGGGAAGCTATGGCTACACCTTC. It specifies CASSPPGQGSYGYTF. Full variable domain (remainder filled in from reference TRBV18 and TRBJ1-2): NAGVMQNPRHLVRRRGQEARLRCSPMKGHSHVYWYRQLPEEGLKFMVYLQKENIIDESGMPKERFSAEFPKEGPSILRIQQVVRGDSAAYFCASSPPGQGSYGYTFGSGTRLTVV.

V usage is TRBV18 and J usage is TRBJ2-5; no firm D call. CDR3 length equals 12 residues. CDR1 and CDR2 (germline): KGHSH, LQKENI. V lost 5 bases and J lost 5, with 9 bases in between. The CDR3 loop reads CASSTDGETQYF. Here the CDR3 DNA reads TGTGCCAGCTCAACTGATGGGGAGACCCAGTACTTC.

The chain combines TRBV7-2 with TRBJ2-2, with TRBD2 matching 8 bases. Germline V lookup: CDR1 SGHTA, CDR2 FQGNSA. The V gene end was trimmed by 4 bases and the J gene end by 3 bases; junction bases not matched to a gene: 13. The CDR3 has 18 amino acids. Written as DNA, the CDR3 is TGTGCCAGCAGCTCCCAGCAACTCCTAGCGGGTTACACCGGGGAGCTGTTTTTT. This gives the protein CASSSQQLLAGYTGELFF.

The chain joins TRBV7-9 to TRBJ2-7; 9 nucleotides match TRBD1. This CDR3 contains 19 residues. The junction had 21 bases not matched to a gene; V was cut back by 5 bases and J by 4 bases. Germline-derived CDR1 and CDR2 are SEHNR and FQNEAQ (reference sequence). In nucleotides, the CDR3 is TGTGCCAGCAGCATCGGACCGACAGGGGGGGTTGGATTTTTTTACGAGCAGTACTTC. It translates to CASSIGPTGGVGFFYEQYF.

The V and J genes are TRBV21-1 and TRBJ1-5; TRBD1, the D gene given by the table, was not confirmed from the DNA. TRBV21-1 is marked as a pseudogene. This CDR3 is built from 20 residues. CDR3 amino acids: CASSKLKATVSVRTNQPQHF. The CDR3 nucleotides are TGTGCCAGCAGCAAATTAAAAGCGACAGTCTCGGTCCGAACAAATCAGCCCCAGCATTTT.

CDR3 in DNA: TGCGCCAGCTTAAGTTCCTCCTACGAGCAGTACTTC. Its translation is CASLSSSYEQYF. The gene calls are TRBV5-1 and TRBJ2-7; D call uncertain. The CDR3 consists of 12 residues. Germline-derived CDR1 and CDR2 are SGHRS and YFSETQ. With 7 bases removed from V and 0 bases from J, the gap between germline ends came to 8 bases.

The genes are TRBV5-1 and TRBJ1-1, with D unclear. Between the trimmed V and J ends, which lost 3 bases and 3 bases, there was a span of 12 bases. The CDR3 totals 14 residues. Germline values: CDR1 SGHRS, CDR2 YFSETQ. The CDR3 DNA is TGCGCCAGCAGCTCACGGCCTCGGGACACTGAAGCTTTCTTT. Translation gives CASSSRPRDTEAFF. Full variable domain (missing parts from reference TRBV5-1 and TRBJ1-1): KAGVTQTPRYLIKTRGQQVTLSCSPISGHRSVSWYQQTPGQGLQFLFEYFSETQRNKGNFPGRFSGRQFSNSRSEMNVSTLELGDSALYLCASSSRPRDTEAFFGQGTRLTVV.

This chain uses TRBV5-1 with TRBJ1-1, with TRBD1 identical over 9 bases. The CDR3 contains 15 residues. The germline gives CDR1 SGHRS, CDR2 YFSETQ. V dropped 4 bases and J dropped 4; count of bases not matched to a gene: 8. The chain's CDR3 is CASSTYRGLRTEAFF. The CDR3 nucleotides read TGCGCCAGCAGCACCTACAGGGGGCTTCGCACTGAAGCTTTCTTT.

The CDR3 bases are TGTGCCAGCAGTGAATGGACGGGGAACACCGGGGAGCTGTTTTTT. Amino acid sequence: CASSEWTGNTGELFF. This chain connects TRBV6-1 to TRBJ2-2; D not resolved. The CDR3 consists of 15 residues. The germline V gene encodes CDR1 MNHNS and CDR2 SASEGT. Trimming removed 2 bases at V and 1 base at J, with 8 bases between.

Written as DNA, the CDR3 is TGTGCCAGTAGTATAGAAACCGGGGAGCTGTTTTTT. Protein product: CASSIETGELFF. The rearrangement uses TRBV19 and TRBJ2-2; no firm D call. The germline CDR1 and CDR2 sequences are LNHDA and SQIVND (reference sequence). This CDR3 has 12 residues. Trimming stripped 0 bases from V and 5 bases from J, with 1 base between.

The chain is built from TRBV28 and TRBJ1-3, with 7 bases matching TRBD1. The CDR3 length is 15 residues. Germline loops: CDR1 MDHEN, CDR2 SYDVKM. With V trimmed by 1 base and J by 4 bases, 4 bases remained unmatched. CDR3 loop: CASSLYTGVGNTIYF. Written as DNA, the CDR3 is TGTGCCAGCAGTTTATATACAGGGGTAGGAAACACCATATATTTT.

The CDR3 nucleotides are TGTGCCAGCAGTGAATTGGCAGTGAGCAATCAGCCCCAGCATTTT. It encodes CASSELAVSNQPQHF. This chain connects TRBV2 to TRBJ1-5; D uncertain. This CDR3 contains 15 residues. CDR1 and CDR2 from the germline V gene are SNHLY and FYNNEI. Trimming took off 2 bases at V and 1 base at J, with 9 bases between the two ends.

This rearrangement joins TRBV11-2 to TRBJ2-5; weak D call: TRBD1 (5 bases). CDR1 is SGHAT and CDR2 is FQNNGV in the germline V gene. V was shortened by 7 bases and J by 4 bases, with 13 bases between the two germline ends. CDR3 length equals 13 residues. As DNA, the CDR3 is TGTGCCAGCACCCAGGGCCACCGAGAGACCCAGTACTTC. Protein product: CASTQGHRETQYF.

V is TRBV18 and J is TRBJ2-7; D remains ambiguous. V lost 2 bases and J lost 2, with 16 bases in between. Germline CDR1 KGHSH, CDR2 LQKENI. The CDR3 is 16 residues long. The CDR3 DNA is TGTGCCAGCTCACCATTCGACCTAAAAAGTACCTACGAGCAGTACTTC. It codes for CASSPFDLKSTYEQYF.

The chain is built from TRBV27 and TRBJ2-5, with a tentative D call TRBD1 (5 bases). In germline, CDR1 is MNHEY, CDR2 SMNVEV (reference sequence). V lost 5 bases, J lost 7 bases, and 17 bases lay in between. The CDR3 totals 14 residues. CDR3 bases: TGTGCCAGCAGTCAGGGCCGGTTAGAGGCGACCCAGTACTTC. It encodes CASSQGRLEATQYF.

The V gene is TRBV5-1, the J gene TRBJ2-1; 9 nucleotides agree with TRBD1. The CDR3 runs to 14 residues. J lost 6 bases, V lost 2 bases, and 3 bases had no gene match. Germline CDR1 reads SGHRS; CDR2 reads YFSETQ. The CDR3 DNA reads as TGCGCCAGCAGCTTCAGGGACAGGGTCAATGAGCAGTTCTTC. This codes for CASSFRDRVNEQFF.

The V call is TRBV19, the J call TRBJ2-7; no reliable D call. This CDR3 has 13 residues. V lost 5 bases and J 6 bases, leaving 14 bases between the germline ends. CDR1 is LNHDA and CDR2 is SQIVND in the germline V gene (reference sequence). The CDR3 nucleotides are TGTGCCAGTAGTCCCGCCCTCGGGCTCGAGCAGTACTTC. It codes for CASSPALGLEQYF.